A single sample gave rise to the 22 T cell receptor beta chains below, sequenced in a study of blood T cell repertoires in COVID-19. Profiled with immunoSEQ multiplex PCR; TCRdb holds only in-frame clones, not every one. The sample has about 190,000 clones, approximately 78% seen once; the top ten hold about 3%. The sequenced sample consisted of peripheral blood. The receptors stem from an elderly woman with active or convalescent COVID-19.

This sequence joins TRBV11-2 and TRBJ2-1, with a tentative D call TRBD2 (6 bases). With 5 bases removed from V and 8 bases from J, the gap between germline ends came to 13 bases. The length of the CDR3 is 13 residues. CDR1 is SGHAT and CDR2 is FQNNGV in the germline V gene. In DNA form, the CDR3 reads TGTGCCAGCAGCCGCCTAGCGTTGTATGAGCAGTTCTTC. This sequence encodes CASSRLALYEQFF.

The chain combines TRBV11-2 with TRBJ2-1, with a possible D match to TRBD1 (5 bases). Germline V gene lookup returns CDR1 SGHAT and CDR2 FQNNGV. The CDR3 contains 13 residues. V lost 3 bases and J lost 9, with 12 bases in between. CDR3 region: CASSLVQGGEQFF. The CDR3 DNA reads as TGTGCCAGCAGCTTGGTTCAGGGTGGTGAGCAGTTCTTC.

This CDR3 reads CASSPGTDQAGYTF. CDR3 nucleotides: TGTGCCAGCAGCCCCGGGACAGACCAAGCCGGCTACACCTTC. The rearrangement uses TRBV6-5 and TRBJ1-2, with 7 bases identical to TRBD1. Germline loops: CDR1 MNHEY, CDR2 SVGAGI. This CDR3 has 14 amino acids. V shed 6 bases, J shed 8 bases, and the junction held 12 bases outside the gene matches.

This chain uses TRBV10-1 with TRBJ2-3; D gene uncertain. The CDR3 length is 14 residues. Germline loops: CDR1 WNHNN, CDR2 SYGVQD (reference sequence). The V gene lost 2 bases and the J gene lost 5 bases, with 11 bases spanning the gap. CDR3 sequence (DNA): TGCGCCAGCAGTGAGGAGGCAAGTGTAGATACGCAGTATTTT. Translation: CASSEEASVDTQYF.

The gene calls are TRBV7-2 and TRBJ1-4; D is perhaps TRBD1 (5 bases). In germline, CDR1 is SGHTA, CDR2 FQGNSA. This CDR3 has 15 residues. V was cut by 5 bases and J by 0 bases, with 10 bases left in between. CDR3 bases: TGTGCCAGCAGCGCACAGGCAGCAACTAATGAAAAACTGTTTTTT. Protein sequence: CASSAQAATNEKLFF. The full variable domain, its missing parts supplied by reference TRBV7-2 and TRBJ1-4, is GAGVSQSPSNKVTEKGKDVELRCDPISGHTALYWYRQSLGQGLEFLIYFQGNSAPDKSGLPSDRFSAERTGGSVSTLTIQRTQQEDSAVYLCASSAQAATNEKLFFGSGTQLSVL.

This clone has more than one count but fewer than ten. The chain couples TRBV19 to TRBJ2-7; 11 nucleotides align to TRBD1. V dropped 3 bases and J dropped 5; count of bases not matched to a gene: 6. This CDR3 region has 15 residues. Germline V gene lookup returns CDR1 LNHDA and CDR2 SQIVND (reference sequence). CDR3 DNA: TGTGCCAGTAGTATTAACCGGGACAGGGGGAACGAGCAGTACTTC. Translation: CASSINRDRGNEQYF.

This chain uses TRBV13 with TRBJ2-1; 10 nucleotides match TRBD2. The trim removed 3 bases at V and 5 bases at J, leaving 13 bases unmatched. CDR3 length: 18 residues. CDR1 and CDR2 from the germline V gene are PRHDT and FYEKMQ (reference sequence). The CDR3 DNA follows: TGTGCCAGCAGCTTCGGGGTTAGAACTAGCGGGGTTAACAATGAGCAGTTCTTC. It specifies CASSFGVRTSGVNNEQFF.

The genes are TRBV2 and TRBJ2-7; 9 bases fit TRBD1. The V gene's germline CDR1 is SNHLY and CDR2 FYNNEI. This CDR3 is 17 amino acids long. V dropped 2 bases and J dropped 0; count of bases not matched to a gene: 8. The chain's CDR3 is CASSERIPGQGSYEQYF. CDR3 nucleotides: TGTGCCAGCAGTGAACGTATTCCGGGACAGGGCTCCTACGAGCAGTACTTC.

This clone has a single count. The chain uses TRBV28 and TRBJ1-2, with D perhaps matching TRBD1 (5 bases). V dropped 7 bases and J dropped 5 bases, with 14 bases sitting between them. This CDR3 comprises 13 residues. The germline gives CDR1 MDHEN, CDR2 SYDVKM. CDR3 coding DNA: TGTGCCAGCATTCCACAGGCTGGTTATGGCTACACCTTC. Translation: CASIPQAGYGYTF.

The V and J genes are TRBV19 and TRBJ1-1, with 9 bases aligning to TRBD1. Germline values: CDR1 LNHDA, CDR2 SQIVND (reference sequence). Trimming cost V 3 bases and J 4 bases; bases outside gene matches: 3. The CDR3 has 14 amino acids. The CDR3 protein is CASSMTGGTTEAFF. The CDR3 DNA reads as TGTGCCAGTAGTATGACAGGGGGGACCACTGAAGCTTTCTTT. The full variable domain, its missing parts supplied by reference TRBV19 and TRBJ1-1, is DGGITQSPKYLFRKEGQNVTLSCEQNLNHDAMYWYRQDPGQGLRLIYYSQIVNDFQKGDIAEGYSVSREKKESFPLTVTSAQKNPTAFYLCASSMTGGTTEAFFGQGTRLTVV.

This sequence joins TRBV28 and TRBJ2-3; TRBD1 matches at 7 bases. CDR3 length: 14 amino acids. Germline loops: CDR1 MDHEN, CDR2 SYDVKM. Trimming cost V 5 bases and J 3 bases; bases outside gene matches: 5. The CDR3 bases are TGTGCCAGCAGTGAGACAGGGCGGACAGATACGCAGTATTTT. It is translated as CASSETGRTDTQYF.

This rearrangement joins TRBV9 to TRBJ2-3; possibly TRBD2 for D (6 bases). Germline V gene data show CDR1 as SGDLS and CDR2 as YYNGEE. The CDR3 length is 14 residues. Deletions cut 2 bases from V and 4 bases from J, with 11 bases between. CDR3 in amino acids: CASSVRGSSDTQYF. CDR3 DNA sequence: TGTGCCAGCAGCGTTCGGGGGAGCTCAGATACGCAGTATTTT.

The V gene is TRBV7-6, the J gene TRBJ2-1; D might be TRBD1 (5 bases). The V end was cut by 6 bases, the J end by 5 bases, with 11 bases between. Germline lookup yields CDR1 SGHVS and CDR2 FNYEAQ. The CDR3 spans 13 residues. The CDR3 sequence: CASSQGLNNEQFF. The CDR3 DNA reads TGTGCCAGCAGTCAGGGATTGAACAATGAGCAGTTCTTC.

CDR3 loop: CASSSRPGQGAGEQYF. The DNA of the CDR3 is TGTGCCAGCAGCTCCAGACCGGGACAGGGGGCAGGCGAGCAGTACTTC. The gene calls are TRBV7-6 and TRBJ2-7, with TRBD1 identical over 12 bases. This CDR3 is built from 16 residues. Germline lookup yields CDR1 SGHVS and CDR2 FNYEAQ. After removal of 4 bases from V and 6 bases from J, the junction contained 10 bases not matched to a gene. Full variable domain (remainder filled in from reference TRBV7-6 and TRBJ2-7): GAGVSQSPRYKVTKRGQDVALRCDPISGHVSLYWYRQALGQGPEFLTYFNYEAQQDKSGLPNDRFSAERPEGSISTLTIQRTEQRDSAMYRCASSSRPGQGAGEQYFGPGTRLTVT.

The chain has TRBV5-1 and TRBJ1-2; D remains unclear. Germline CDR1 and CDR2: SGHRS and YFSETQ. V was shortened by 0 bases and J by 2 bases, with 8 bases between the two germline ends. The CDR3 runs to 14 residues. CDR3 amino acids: CASSLGSTNYGYTF. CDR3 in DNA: TGCGCCAGCAGCTTGGGCAGTACCAACTATGGCTACACCTTC.

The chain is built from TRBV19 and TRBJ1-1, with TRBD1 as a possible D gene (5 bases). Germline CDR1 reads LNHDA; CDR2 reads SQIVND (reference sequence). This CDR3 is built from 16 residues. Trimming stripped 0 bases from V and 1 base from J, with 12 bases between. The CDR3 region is CASSIEADRWNTEAFF. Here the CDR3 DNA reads TGTGCCAGTAGTATAGAGGCTGACAGATGGAACACTGAAGCTTTCTTT.

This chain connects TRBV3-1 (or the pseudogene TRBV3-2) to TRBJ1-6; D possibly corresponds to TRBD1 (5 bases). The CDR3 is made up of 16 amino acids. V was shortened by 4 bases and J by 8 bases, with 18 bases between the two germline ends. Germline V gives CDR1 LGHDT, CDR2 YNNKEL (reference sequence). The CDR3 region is CASSRGGTGLDSPLHF. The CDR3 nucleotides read TGTGCCAGCAGCCGCGGTGGGACTGGTTTAGATTCACCCCTCCACTTT.

CDR3 loop: CASSEPQGPSSYNSPLHF. The CDR3 bases are TGCGCCAGCAGTGAGCCACAGGGCCCTAGCTCCTATAATTCACCCCTCCACTTT. The V call is TRBV10-2, the J call TRBJ1-6; tentative D call: TRBD1 (6 bases). This CDR3 is 18 amino acids long. CDR1 is WSHSY and CDR2 is SAAADI in the germline V gene. The germline V and J ends were trimmed by 2 bases and 0 bases, with 14 bases remaining between them.

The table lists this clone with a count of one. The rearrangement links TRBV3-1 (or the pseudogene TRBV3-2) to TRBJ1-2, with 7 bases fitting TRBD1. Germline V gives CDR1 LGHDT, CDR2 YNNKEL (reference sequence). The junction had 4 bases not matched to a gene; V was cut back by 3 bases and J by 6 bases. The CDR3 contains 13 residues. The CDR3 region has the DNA TGTGCCAGCAGCCAGGGGACAGAAGATGGCTACACCTTC. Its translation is CASSQGTEDGYTF.

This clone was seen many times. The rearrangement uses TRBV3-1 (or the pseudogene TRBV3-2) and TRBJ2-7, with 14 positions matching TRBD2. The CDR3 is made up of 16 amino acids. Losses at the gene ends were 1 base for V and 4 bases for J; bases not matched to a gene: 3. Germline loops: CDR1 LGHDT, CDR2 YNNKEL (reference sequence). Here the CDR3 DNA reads TGTGCCAGCAGCCAAGGGACTAGCGGGGGGACGTACGAGCAGTACTTC. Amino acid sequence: CASSQGTSGGTYEQYF.

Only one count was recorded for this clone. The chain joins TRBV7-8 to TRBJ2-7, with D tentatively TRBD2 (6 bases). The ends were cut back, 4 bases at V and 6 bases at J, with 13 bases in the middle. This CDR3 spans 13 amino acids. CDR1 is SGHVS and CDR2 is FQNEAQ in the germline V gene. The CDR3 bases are TGTGCCAGCAGCTGGACTAACGGGGCCGAGCAGTACTTC. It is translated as CASSWTNGAEQYF.

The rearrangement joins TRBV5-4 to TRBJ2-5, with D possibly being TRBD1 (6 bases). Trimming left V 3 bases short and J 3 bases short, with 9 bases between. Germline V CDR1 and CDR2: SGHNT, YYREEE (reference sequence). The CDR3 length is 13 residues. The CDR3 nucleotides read TGTGCCAGCAGCTCAGGACAGAAAGAGACCCAGTACTTC. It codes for CASSSGQKETQYF.